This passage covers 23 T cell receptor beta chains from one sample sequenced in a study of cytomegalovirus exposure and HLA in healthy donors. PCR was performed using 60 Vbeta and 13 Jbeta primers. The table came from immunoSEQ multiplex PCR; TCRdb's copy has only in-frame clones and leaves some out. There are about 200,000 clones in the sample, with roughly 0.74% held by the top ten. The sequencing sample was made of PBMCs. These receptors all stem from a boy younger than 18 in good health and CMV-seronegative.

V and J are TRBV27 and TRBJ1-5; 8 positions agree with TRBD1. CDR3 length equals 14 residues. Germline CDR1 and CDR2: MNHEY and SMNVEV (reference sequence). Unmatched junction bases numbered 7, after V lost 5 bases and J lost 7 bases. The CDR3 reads CASSVTGGWQPQHF. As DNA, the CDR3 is TGTGCCAGCAGTGTCACAGGGGGGTGGCAGCCCCAGCATTTT.

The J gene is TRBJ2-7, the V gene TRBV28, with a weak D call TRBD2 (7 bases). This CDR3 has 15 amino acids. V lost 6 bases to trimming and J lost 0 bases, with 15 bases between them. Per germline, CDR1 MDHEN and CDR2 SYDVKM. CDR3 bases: TGTGCCAGCAGGGACAGCGGGGCCACCTCCTACGAGCAGTACTTC. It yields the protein CASRDSGATSYEQYF.

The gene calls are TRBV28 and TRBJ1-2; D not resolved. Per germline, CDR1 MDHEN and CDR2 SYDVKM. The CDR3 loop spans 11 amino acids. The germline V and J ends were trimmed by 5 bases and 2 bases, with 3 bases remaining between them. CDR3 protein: CASSRNYGYTF. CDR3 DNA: TGTGCCAGCAGTCGGAACTATGGCTACACCTTC.

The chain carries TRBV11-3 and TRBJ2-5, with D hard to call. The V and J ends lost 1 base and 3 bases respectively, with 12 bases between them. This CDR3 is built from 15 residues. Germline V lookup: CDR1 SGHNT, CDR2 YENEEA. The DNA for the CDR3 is TGTGCCAGCAGCTTAGCGTATGGCGGTAAAGAGACCCAGTACTTC. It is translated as CASSLAYGGKETQYF.

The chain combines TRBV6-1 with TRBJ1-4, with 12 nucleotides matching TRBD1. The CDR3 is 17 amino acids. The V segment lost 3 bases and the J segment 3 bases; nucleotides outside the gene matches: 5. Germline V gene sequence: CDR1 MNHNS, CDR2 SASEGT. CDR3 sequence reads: CASSEGQGALANEKLFF. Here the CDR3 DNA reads TGTGCCAGCAGTGAGGGACAGGGGGCGCTTGCTAATGAAAAACTGTTTTTT.

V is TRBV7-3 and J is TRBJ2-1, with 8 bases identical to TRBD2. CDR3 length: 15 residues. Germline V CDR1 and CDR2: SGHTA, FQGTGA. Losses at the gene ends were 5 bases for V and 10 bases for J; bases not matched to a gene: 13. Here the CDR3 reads CASSPNPGGAEEQFF. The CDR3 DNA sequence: TGTGCCAGCAGCCCCAACCCCGGGGGGGCGGAAGAGCAGTTCTTC.

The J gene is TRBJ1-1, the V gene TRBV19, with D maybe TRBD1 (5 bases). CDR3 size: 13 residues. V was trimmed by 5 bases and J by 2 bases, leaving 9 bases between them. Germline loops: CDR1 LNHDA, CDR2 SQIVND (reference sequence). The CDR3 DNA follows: TGTGCCAGTAGTGTCACAGGTAACACTGAAGCTTTCTTT. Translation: CASSVTGNTEAFF.

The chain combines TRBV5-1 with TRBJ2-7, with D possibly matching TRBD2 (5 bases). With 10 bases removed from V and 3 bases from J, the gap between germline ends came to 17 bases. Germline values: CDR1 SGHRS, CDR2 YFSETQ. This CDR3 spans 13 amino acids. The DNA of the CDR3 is TGCGCCTGCTCGGGGAAACTGGGCTACGAGCAGTACTTC. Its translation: CACSGKLGYEQYF.

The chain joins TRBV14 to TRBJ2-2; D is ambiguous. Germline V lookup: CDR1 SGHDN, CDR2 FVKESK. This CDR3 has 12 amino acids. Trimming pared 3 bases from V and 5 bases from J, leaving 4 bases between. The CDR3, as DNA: TGTGCCAGCAGCCACTCGACCGGGGAGCTGTTTTTT. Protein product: CASSHSTGELFF.

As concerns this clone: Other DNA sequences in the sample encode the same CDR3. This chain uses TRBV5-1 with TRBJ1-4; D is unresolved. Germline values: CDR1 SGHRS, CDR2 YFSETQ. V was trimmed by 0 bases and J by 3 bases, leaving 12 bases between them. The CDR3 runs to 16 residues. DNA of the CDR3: TGCGCCAGCAGCTTGGTACCCCGCGTGGCTAATGAAAAACTGTTTTTT. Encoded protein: CASSLVPRVANEKLFF.

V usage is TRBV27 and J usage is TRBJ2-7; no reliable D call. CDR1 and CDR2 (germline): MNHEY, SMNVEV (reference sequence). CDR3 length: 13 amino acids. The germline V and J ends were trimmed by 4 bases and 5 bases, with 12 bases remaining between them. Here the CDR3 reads CASSYSPVDEQYF. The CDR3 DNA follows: TGTGCCAGCAGTTACTCCCCCGTAGACGAGCAGTACTTC.

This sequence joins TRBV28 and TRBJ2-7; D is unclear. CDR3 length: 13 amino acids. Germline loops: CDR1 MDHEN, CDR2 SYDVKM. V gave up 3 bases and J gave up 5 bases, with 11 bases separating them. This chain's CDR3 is CASSLVQVDEQYF. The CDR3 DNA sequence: TGTGCCAGCAGTTTGGTGCAGGTGGACGAGCAGTACTTC. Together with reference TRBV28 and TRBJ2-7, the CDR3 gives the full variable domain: DVKVTQSSRYLVKRTGEKVFLECVQDMDHENMFWYRQDPGLGLRLIYFSYDVKMKEKGDIPEGYSVSREKKERFSLILESASTNQTSMYLCASSLVQVDEQYFGPGTRLTVT.

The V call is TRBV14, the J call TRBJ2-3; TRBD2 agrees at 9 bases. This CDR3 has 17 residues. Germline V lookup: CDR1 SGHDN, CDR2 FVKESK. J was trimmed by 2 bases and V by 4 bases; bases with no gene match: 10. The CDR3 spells CASSPWVAGAYTDTQYF. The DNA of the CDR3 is TGTGCCAGCAGCCCTTGGGTAGCGGGGGCATACACAGATACGCAGTATTTT.

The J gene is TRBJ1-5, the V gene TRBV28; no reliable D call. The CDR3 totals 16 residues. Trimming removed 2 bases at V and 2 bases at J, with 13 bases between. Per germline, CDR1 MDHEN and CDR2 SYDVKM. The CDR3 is CASSLVGEGGNQPQHF. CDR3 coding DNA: TGTGCCAGCAGTTTAGTCGGGGAAGGTGGCAATCAGCCCCAGCATTTT. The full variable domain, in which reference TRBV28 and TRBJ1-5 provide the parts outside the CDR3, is DVKVTQSSRYLVKRTGEKVFLECVQDMDHENMFWYRQDPGLGLRLIYFSYDVKMKEKGDIPEGYSVSREKKERFSLILESASTNQTSMYLCASSLVGEGGNQPQHFGDGTRLSIL.

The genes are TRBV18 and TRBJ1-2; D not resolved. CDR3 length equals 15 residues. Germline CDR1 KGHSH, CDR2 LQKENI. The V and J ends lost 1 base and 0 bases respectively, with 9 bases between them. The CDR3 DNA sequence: TGTGCCAGCTCACCACAGAAGACACCTAACTATGGCTACACCTTC. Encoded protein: CASSPQKTPNYGYTF.

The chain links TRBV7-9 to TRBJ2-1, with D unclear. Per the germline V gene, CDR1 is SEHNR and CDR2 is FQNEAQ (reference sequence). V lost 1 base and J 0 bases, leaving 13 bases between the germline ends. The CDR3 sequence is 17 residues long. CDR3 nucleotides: TGTGCCAGCAGCTTAGGTGGAGTGGAGAGCTCCTACAATGAGCAGTTCTTC. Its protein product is CASSLGGVESSYNEQFF.

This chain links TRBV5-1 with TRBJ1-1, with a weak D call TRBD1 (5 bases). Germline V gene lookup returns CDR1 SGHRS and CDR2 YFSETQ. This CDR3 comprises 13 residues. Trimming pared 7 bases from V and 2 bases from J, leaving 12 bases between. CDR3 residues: CASYRRDNTEAFF. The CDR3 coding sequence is TGCGCCAGCTACAGGAGGGACAACACTGAAGCTTTCTTT.

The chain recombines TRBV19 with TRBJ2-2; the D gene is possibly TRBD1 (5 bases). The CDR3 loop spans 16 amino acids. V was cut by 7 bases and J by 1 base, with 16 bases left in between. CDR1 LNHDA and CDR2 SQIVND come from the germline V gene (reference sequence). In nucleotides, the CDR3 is TGTGCCAGTACCTCCCAAAACAGGATGAACACCGGGGAGCTGTTTTTT. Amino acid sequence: CASTSQNRMNTGELFF.

In DNA, the CDR3 is TGTGCCTGGCAAAGGGGCTTGGAGACCCAGTACTTC. Translated, it gives CAWQRGLETQYF. This sequence joins TRBV30 and TRBJ2-5; possibly TRBD1 for D (5 bases). The V gene lost 5 bases and the J gene lost 5 bases, with 12 bases spanning the gap. The CDR3 covers 12 residues. CDR1 GTSNPN and CDR2 SVGIG come from the germline V gene (reference sequence).

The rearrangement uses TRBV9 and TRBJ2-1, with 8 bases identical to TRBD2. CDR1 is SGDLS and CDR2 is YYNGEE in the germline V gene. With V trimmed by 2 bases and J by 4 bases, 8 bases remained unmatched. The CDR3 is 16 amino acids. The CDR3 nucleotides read TGTGCCAGCAGCGTTGGAGCGGGGGCTAGTTACAATGAGCAGTTCTTC. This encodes CASSVGAGASYNEQFF.

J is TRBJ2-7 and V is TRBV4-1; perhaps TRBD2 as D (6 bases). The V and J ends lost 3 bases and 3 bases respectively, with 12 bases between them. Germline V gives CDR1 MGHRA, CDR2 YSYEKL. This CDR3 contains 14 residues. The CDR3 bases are TGCGCCAGCAGCCACGGGGGACTGGGCTACGAGCAGTACTTC. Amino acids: CASSHGGLGYEQYF.

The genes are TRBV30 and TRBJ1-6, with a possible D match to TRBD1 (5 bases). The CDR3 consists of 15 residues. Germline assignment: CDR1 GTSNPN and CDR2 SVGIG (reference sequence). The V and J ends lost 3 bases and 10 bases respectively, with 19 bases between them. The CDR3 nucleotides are TGTGCCTGGAGGGACGGTCAGGGTTCGGTCTCACCCCTCCACTTT. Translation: CAWRDGQGSVSPLHF.

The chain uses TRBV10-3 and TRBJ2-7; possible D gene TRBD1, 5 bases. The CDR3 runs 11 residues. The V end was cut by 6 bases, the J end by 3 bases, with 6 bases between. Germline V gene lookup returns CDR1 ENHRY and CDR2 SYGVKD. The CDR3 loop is CAIRGHYEQYF. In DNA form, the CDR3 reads TGTGCCATCAGGGGGCACTACGAGCAGTACTTC.